This T cell receptor (beta chain) comes out of a study of T-cell memory formation after mild COVID-19 listed by TCRdb under 2021. About the study as a whole: TCR sequence clusters from the two donors were largely donor specific. In a couple of donors, T-cell clones that expanded and contracted after mild COVID-19 were followed by sequencing TCRalpha and TCRbeta repertoires longitudinally. The cohort was made up of two young adult volunteers, one female and one male, who were previously healthy. Paper-wide results and their limitations: The second-wave clones that peaked on day 37 were not confirmed to be SARS-CoV-2 specific. The study covered only a couple of mild cases, and larger cohorts including severe cases with pre-infection samples were considered necessary. Contracting CD4+ clones were found mainly in CM and EM memory subsets, while CD8+ clones were enriched in EMRA. From day 15 to 85, contracting clones showed balanced CD4/CD8 phenotypes, whereas a second wave of clones that expanded from day 15 to 37 leaned towards CD4+. Some responding clones were detected in pre-infection memory, which suggested that pre-existing cross-reactive memory T cells had joined the SARS-CoV-2 response.

From the cysteine up to the phenylalanine, the CDR3 has a length of 15 residues. This entry keeps only the CDR3 DNA: 45 bases, framed from base 1. V is trimmed back by 4 bases and J by 6 bases, and the junction contains 7 bases that no gene match accounts for. As encoded in the germline V gene (reference sequence), CDR1 is LNHDA while CDR2 is SQIVND. The run used an Illumina NovaSeq 6000. Using 5'RACE with constant-segment primers, TCRalpha and TCRbeta cDNA libraries were constructed, with sample barcodes and unique molecular identifiers added in the process. Trizol reagent was used to extract RNA from every sample. Library amplification was performed in two PCR steps, and a second sample barcode and Illumina TruSeq adapters were introduced in the second step. Sequencing of the libraries was done on an Illumina NovaSeq, producing 2 x 150 bp paired-end reads. The source study handled its data this way. Demultiplexing of reads and collapsing into UMI-guided consensus sequences were performed with migec v1.2.7. Using mixcr v2.1.11, UMI consensuses were aligned to TRA and TRB V and J templates and then assembled into clonotypes. A clonotype was counted as expanded or contracted only when both edgeR and NoisET called the clonotype significant, with the noise models trained on biological replicates. edgeR calls used a false discovery rate-adjusted p below 0.01 and a log2 fold-change threshold of 1. As an exploratory analysis of dynamics, PCA with hierarchical clustering was applied to max-normalized trajectories of the 1000 most abundant clonotypes. Each responding clone was given a CD4 or CD8 phenotype based on the CD4+ and CD8+ repertoires, which had been sequenced separately. TCRdb trimmed public reads at Q25 via fastp, called clones via MiXCR and kept in-frame beta chains. Duplicate CDR3 protein sequences are folded into a single record with the most common DNA and genes. The V and J calls follow TCRdb's processing rather than the paper's. In all, the sample holds around 370,000 distinct CDR3 sequences, and 20% to 25% of those were seen once. Of the sample, around 12% falls within the top ten clones.

This clonotype was counted ten times or more. Its antigen remains unidentified. Per-nucleotide qualities are absent, and no much larger clonotype sits a single base away. Ficoll-Paque density gradient centrifugation was used to isolate PBMCs. The V gene is TRBV19 and the J gene is TRBJ1-5, with 9 central nucleotides matching TRBD1. The origin of this receptor is an adult woman who had mild COVID-19 (a few samples of this study predate the infection). The sample titles of this study are shuffled in the database, so cell type and time point are left out; the donor was told from shared clones. The sequencing sample was made of PBMCs or a T cell subset sorted from them (not recorded which). The DNA sequence reads TGTGCCAGTAGTACGGACAGGGGAAGTACTCAGCCCCAGCATTTT. This sequence encodes CASSTDRGSTQPQHF.